The T cell receptor beta chain described here comes from a study of OX40 agonist ivuxolimab in advanced cancers. The CDR3 is 14 amino acids. Trimming took off 6 bases at V and 0 bases at J, with 11 bases between the two ends. Germline V gene lookup returns CDR1 MNHNS and CDR2 SASEGT. Only a few counts were recorded for this clone. The assay was immunoSEQ multiplex PCR, and TCRdb's table has in-frame clones only and misses some. The table lists tens of thousands of clones, approximately 72% of them singletons. This specimen consisted of CD4+ or CD8+ T cells sorted from blood, obtained in a trial of the OX40 agonist ivuxolimab. This sequence originates from an adult with an advanced solid tumor such as melanoma, head and neck, liver or kidney cancer. This sequence joins TRBV6-1 and TRBJ1-2; D might be TRBD1 (6 bases). The CDR3 here is CASSVDRTNYGYTF. In nucleotides, the CDR3 is TGTGCCAGCAGCGTCGACAGGACTAACTATGGCTACACCTTC.